This TCR beta chain was recovered during a study of metastatic and nonmetastatic thyroid tumors. On the study more broadly: The comparison covered peripheral blood and tumor or nodule tissue in malignant and benign thyroid patients. Study-level points and caveats: Malignant thyroid tumors reportedly had TCR beta diversity that was significantly higher than in benign nodules, in blood and tumor.

Under the authors' procedure: To classify distant metastasis in papillary thyroid cancer, a model was built from CDR3 differences across clinicopathological groups. Through MiXCR, TCRdb re-clonotyped the PCR reads. V and J calls and clone size were set by TCRdb, not the authors. Here the sample spans approximately 12,000 clones, around a quarter being singletons. Prior to thyroid surgery, none of the patients had received any treatment. The CDR3 is 14 amino acids. With 5 bases clipped from V and 1 base from J, the junction kept 1 base outside the gene matches. Germline V gene lookup returns CDR1 MGHDK and CDR2 SYGVNS. As to this clone: As yet, its antigen is unknown.

Specimen: tumor tissue. The chain is built from TRBV25-1 and TRBJ2-5, with 10 nucleotides matching TRBD2. The receptor was derived from a female donor with papillary thyroid cancer or a benign thyroid nodule (not recorded which). Some clones in this sample may be carry-over from other donors' samples. CDR3 in amino acids: CASSQRGGQETQYF. CDR3 in DNA: TGTGCCAGCAGTCAGCGGGGGGGCCAAGAGACCCAGTACTTC.